The next 7 T cell receptor beta chains were all read from a single sample in a study of T cell responses to AZD1222 COVID-19 vaccine. Only in-frame clones appear in the TCRdb table, and some are missing; sequencing was by immunoSEQ multiplex PCR. The sample includes 98,000 or so clones, about 94% seen only once; the top ten take around 5%. The source was peripheral blood, collected on day 0 of AZD1222 vaccination. The receptors originated from an adult in good health.

The chain carries TRBV5-1 and TRBJ2-2, with D possibly matching TRBD1 (5 bases). This CDR3 contains 17 residues. Trimming removed 2 bases from V and 2 bases from J, with 16 bases in between. From germline, CDR1 is SGHRS and CDR2 YFSETQ. The CDR3 sequence is CASSFSSSTVNTGELFF. DNA for the CDR3: TGCGCCAGCAGCTTCAGCTCTTCGACAGTCAACACCGGGGAGCTGTTTTTT.

This chain joins TRBV28 and TRBJ2-7; tentatively, D is TRBD2 (5 bases). CDR1 MDHEN and CDR2 SYDVKM come from the germline V gene. The CDR3 has 14 residues. V lost 7 bases to trimming and J lost 0 bases, with 13 bases between them. This chain's CDR3 is CASKTTRDSYEQYF. The CDR3 coding sequence is TGTGCCAGCAAGACCACCCGGGACTCCTACGAGCAGTACTTC.

This clone occurred a few times. The chain has TRBV18 and TRBJ2-2; D possibly corresponds to TRBD1 (6 bases). This CDR3 region has 14 residues. Germline CDR1 reads KGHSH; CDR2 reads LQKENI. V was cut by 8 bases and J by 2 bases, with 12 bases left in between. CDR3 sequence reads: CASRPGTNTGELFF. DNA for the CDR3: TGTGCCAGCAGACCCGGGACAAACACCGGGGAGCTGTTTTTT.

The chain links TRBV13 to TRBJ2-1, with TRBD2 matching 12 bases. The CDR3 contains 18 residues. Germline lookup yields CDR1 PRHDT and CDR2 FYEKMQ (reference sequence). V shed 6 bases, J shed 0 bases, and the junction held 9 bases outside the gene matches. CDR3 nucleotide sequence: TGTGCCAGCAGATGGACTAGCGGGGCTTCGGGCTCCTACAATGAGCAGTTCTTC. Translated, it gives CASRWTSGASGSYNEQFF. Filled out from reference TRBV13 and TRBJ2-1, the complete variable domain reads AAGVIQSPRHLIKEKRETATLKCYPIPRHDTVYWYQQGPGQDPQFLISFYEKMQSDKGSIPDRFSAQQFSDYHSELNMSSLELGDSALYFCASRWTSGASGSYNEQFFGPGTRLTVL.

The chain couples TRBV18 to TRBJ2-4; D is unresolved. The length of the CDR3 is 13 residues. CDR1 and CDR2 (germline): KGHSH, LQKENI. V lost 0 bases and J lost 4, with 4 bases in between. For the CDR3, the DNA is TGTGCCAGCTCACCACCTGGGAAAAACATTCAGTACTTC. It translates to CASSPPGKNIQYF.

The genes are TRBV6-5 and TRBJ1-1; D gene ambiguous. The germline V gene has CDR1 MNHEY and CDR2 SVGAGI. The CDR3 runs to 14 residues. The CDR3 loop is CVTYSLPKNTEAFF. The DNA of the CDR3 is TGTGTGACTTACTCACTACCTAAGAACACTGAAGCTTTCTTT.

V usage is TRBV18 and J usage is TRBJ2-2; TRBD2 aligns across 7 bases. V lost 2 bases to trimming and J lost 3 bases; unmatched junction nucleotides: 9. This CDR3 is 17 amino acids long. Germline V gives CDR1 KGHSH, CDR2 LQKENI. For the CDR3, the DNA is TGTGCCAGCTCACCAATAGTCACTAGCGACCACACCGGGGAGCTGTTTTTT. Translation gives CASSPIVTSDHTGELFF.